One T cell receptor (beta chain) is described in this entry. Its antigen remains unidentified. Viral peptide pools were used in the ViraFEST assay to expand antigen-specific CD4+ T cells, and sequencing came afterward. Cells that had been cultured for ten to eleven days were the source of isolated CD4+ T cells. Each person got two doses of an mRNA SARS-CoV-2 vaccine, BNT162b2 or mRNA-1273. The sample comes from a study of vaccination effects on CD4 cells after COVID-19. TCRdb keeps only in-frame clones here, not all; method: immunoSEQ multiplex PCR. The repertoire holds tens of thousands of clones, roughly four fifths seen once, with more than 1% in the top ten. Germline V CDR1 and CDR2: MDHEN, SYDVKM. The CDR3 consists of 14 residues. V was pared by 4 bases and J by 15 bases, with 13 bases of the junction left unmatched.

The J gene is TRBJ2-4, the V gene TRBV28; 9 bases align to TRBD1. The receptor's source is a human donor who received a COVID-19 vaccine. The material sequenced was CD4+ T cells from PBMCs cultured with HCoV-229E spike peptides, taken after COVID-19 vaccination. The CDR3 nucleotides read TGTGCCAGCAGTTCCATAAGAGGACAGGGGTTGCTGTACTTC. Its protein is CASSSIRGQGLLYF.